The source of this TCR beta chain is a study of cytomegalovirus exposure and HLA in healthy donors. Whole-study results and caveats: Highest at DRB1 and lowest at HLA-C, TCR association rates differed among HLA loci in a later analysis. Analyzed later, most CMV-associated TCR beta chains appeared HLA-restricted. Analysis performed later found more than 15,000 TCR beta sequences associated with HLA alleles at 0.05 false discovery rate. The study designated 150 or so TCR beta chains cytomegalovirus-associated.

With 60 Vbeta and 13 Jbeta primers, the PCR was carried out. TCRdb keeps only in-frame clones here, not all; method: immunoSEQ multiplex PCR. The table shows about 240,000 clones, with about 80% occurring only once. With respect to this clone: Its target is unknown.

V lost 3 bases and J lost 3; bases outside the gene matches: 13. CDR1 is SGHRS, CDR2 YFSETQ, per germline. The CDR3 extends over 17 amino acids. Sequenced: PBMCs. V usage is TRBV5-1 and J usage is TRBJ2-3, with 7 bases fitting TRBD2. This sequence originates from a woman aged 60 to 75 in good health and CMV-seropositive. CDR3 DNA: TGCGCCAGCAGCTCGATCGGGGCGGGAGACATAACAGATACGCAGTATTTT. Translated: CASSSIGAGDITDTQYF. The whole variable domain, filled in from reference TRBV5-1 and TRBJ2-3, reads KAGVTQTPRYLIKTRGQQVTLSCSPISGHRSVSWYQQTPGQGLQFLFEYFSETQRNKGNFPGRFSGRQFSNSRSEMNVSTLELGDSALYLCASSSIGAGDITDTQYFGPGTRLTVL.